This TCR beta chain derives from a study of CD8 T cells in Susac syndrome. CD8+ and CD4+ blood T cells underwent TCR beta sequencing. It was treatment-naive patients with stable or active relapsing-remitting disease who made up the multiple sclerosis controls. Trimming shortened V by 1 base and J by 6 bases, and 10 bases separated the two germline ends. CDR3 length equals 14 residues. The germline V gene has CDR1 PRHDT and CDR2 FYEKMQ (reference sequence). With random hexamers, reverse transcription was performed on about 0.5 to 1 ug of RNA. By means of immunoSEQ multiplex PCR, TCR beta CDR3 spanning 54 Vbeta and 13 Jbeta underwent amplification. From the immunoSEQ multiplex PCR reads, TCRdb called clonotypes with MiXCR, one entry per CDR3 protein. The sample records about 50,000 distinct CDR3 sequences, around 93% being singletons.

This receptor was identified in a human donor with multiple sclerosis. The chain is built from TRBV13 and TRBJ1-5; a possible D gene is TRBD1 (5 bases). Input material: CD8+ T cells from PBMCs. In DNA form, the CDR3 reads TGTGCCAGCAGCTTAGCCAGGGACGGTCAGCCCCAGCATTTT. It yields the protein CASSLARDGQPQHF.